This T cell receptor (beta chain) was profiled in a study of pediatric ulcerative colitis. This CDR3 region has 16 residues. During colonoscopy, one to two rectal pinch biopsies were collected. Profiled with immunoSEQ multiplex PCR; TCRdb holds only in-frame clones, not every one. This table holds tens of thousands of clones, 71% found once. The chain links TRBV21-1 to TRBJ1-5. TRBV21-1 is a documented pseudogene. The sequenced sample was gut tissue. This clonotype was sampled from a boy younger than 18 with severe ulcerative colitis. This chain's CDR3 is CASRKRAPQRDQPQHF. The DNA of the CDR3 is TGTGCCAGCAGAAAGAGGGCCCCCCAGAGAGATCAGCCCCAGCATTTT.